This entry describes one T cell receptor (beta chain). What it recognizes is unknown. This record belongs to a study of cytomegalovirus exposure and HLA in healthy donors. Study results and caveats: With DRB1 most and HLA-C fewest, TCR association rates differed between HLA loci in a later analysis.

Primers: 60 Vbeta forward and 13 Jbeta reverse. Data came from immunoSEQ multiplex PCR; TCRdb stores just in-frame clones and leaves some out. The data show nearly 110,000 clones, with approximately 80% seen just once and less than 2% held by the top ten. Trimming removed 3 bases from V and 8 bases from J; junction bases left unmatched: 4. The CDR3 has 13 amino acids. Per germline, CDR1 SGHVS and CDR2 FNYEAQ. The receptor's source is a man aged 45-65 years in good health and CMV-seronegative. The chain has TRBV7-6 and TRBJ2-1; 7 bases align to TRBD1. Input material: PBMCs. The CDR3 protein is CASSFRQGDEQFF. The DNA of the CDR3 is TGTGCCAGCAGCTTTAGACAGGGAGATGAGCAGTTCTTC. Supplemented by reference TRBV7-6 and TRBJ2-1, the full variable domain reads GAGVSQSPRYKVTKRGQDVALRCDPISGHVSLYWYRQALGQGPEFLTYFNYEAQQDKSGLPNDRFSAERPEGSISTLTIQRTEQRDSAMYRCASSFRQGDEQFFGPGTRLTVL.